In its sample, the clone carrying this TCR beta chain was seen once. The sample originates from a study of blood T cell repertoires in COVID-19. Study information: Samples of COVID-19 (acute and convalescent) were obtained from the United States, Italy and Spain. Sources were T cells, B-cell-depleted T cells, or PBMCs; the material itself was cDNA or gDNA.

TCRdb keeps only in-frame clones here, not all; method: immunoSEQ multiplex PCR. The table includes some 46,000 clones, around 83% detected once. CDR1 is LGHDT, CDR2 YNNKEL, per germline (reference sequence). V gave up 4 bases and J gave up 7 bases, with 16 bases separating them. The CDR3 length is 15 residues. The receptor comes from a woman of 80 years or more with acute or convalescent COVID-19. The sequencing sample was made of peripheral blood. The chain uses TRBV3-1 (or the pseudogene TRBV3-2) and TRBJ1-4; D might be TRBD1 (6 bases). The CDR3 DNA follows: TGTGCCAGCAGCCGGCGAAGGGGGACGGGTGAAAAACTGTTTTTT. Protein: CASSRRRGTGEKLFF.